This T cell receptor beta chain was recorded in a study of early T cells in non-severe SARS-CoV-2 infection. Study at large: Sequencing was performed on bulk RNA from unsorted whole blood, leaving chains unpaired.

There are 15 residues in the CDR3. The V end lost 2 bases, the J end lost 6 bases, and 14 bases lay between the germline ends. This clonotype was counted ten times or more. Its antigen is not known. Study-wide results and caveats: VDJdb matches were skewed toward anti-spike CD8 T cell responses.

Each single cDNA molecule received a unique molecular identifier. One entry per CDR3 protein, called by TCRdb with MiXCR from the 5' RACE reads. The table includes roughly 51,000 distinct CDR3 sequences, around 7.7% detected once. This chain joins TRBV12-3 or TRBV12-4 and TRBJ2-1, with D possibly being TRBD1 (5 bases). The sample taken for sequencing was whole blood. The sequence was obtained from an adult who was a healthcare worker with PCR-confirmed SARS-CoV-2 infection or an uninfected control (not recorded which). In DNA form, the CDR3 reads TGTGCCAGCAGTTTAAGGGGTTCAGGCCTCAATGAGCAGTTCTTC. Amino acid sequence: CASSLRGSGLNEQFF.